Listed below are T cell receptor beta chains from one sample, sequenced in a study of blood T cell repertoires in COVID-19. Method: immunoSEQ multiplex PCR; TCRdb's copy keeps in-frame clones and lacks some. This table has fewer than 200,000 clones, around four fifths appearing once. Material: PBMCs or T cells enriched from blood (not recorded which). These receptors were collected from a woman in her forties or fifties in a cohort exposed to, infected with or recovered from COVID-19 (not recorded which). Both conserved end residues are part of each CDR3. D genes are given only for firm matches. Clone size, where shown, is once, few, many, or a class for clones that have expanded.

few	TRBJ2-1	-	TRBV11-2	CASSYLGAGTNANEQFF	TGTGCCAGCAGCTACTTGGGGGCCGGGACTAACGCCAATGAGCAGTTCTTC
-	TRBJ1-5	-	TRBV6-5	CASSWRRGQPQHF	TGTGCCAGCAGTTGGCGGCGCGGTCAGCCCCAGCATTTT
-	TRBJ1-5	-	TRBV27	CASSSGNQPQHF	TGTGCCAGCAGTTCCGGCAATCAGCCCCAGCATTTT
-	TRBJ1-2	TRBD1	TRBV5-1	CASSRRGDNYGYTF	TGCGCCAGCAGCCGCAGGGGGGATAACTATGGCTACACCTTC
-	TRBJ2-1	-	TRBV27	CASSAHRVATYEQFF	TGTGCCAGCAGTGCCCACAGGGTTGCTACCTATGAGCAGTTCTTC
once	TRBJ1-1	-	TRBV2	CASSEFSGSGVAFF	TGTGCCAGCAGTGAATTTTCCGGGTCGGGGGTAGCTTTCTTT
-	TRBJ1-1	TRBD1	TRBV10-3	CAISSPGGAYTEAFF	TGTGCCATCAGTTCTCCAGGGGGCGCCTACACTGAAGCTTTCTTT
-	TRBJ2-7	TRBD1	TRBV18	CASSPPIQGDEQYF	TGTGCCAGCTCACCACCGATACAGGGGGACGAGCAGTACTTC
-	TRBJ1-2	TRBD1	TRBV28	CASSSLTGDVYGYTF	TGTGCCAGCAGTTCCCTTACAGGGGACGTCTATGGCTACACCTTC
-	TRBJ1-2	-	TRBV13	CASSQGQRAYGYTF	TGTGCCAGCAGCCAAGGACAGCGAGCTTATGGCTACACCTTC
-	TRBJ2-5	TRBD2	TRBV28	CASSFRGGPDTQYF	TGTGCCAGCAGTTTTCGGGGGGGCCCAGACACCCAGTACTTC
-	TRBJ1-4	TRBD1	TRBV7-9	CASRKTGVGEKLFF	TGTGCCAGCAGAAAAACAGGGGTCGGGGAAAAACTGTTTTTT
-	TRBJ2-2	-	TRBV24-1	CATSDYRPNTGELFF	TGTGCCACCAGTGATTACAGACCGAACACCGGGGAGCTGTTTTTT
-	TRBJ1-5	-	TRBV10-1	CASSPEGQPQHF	TGCGCCAGCAGCCCGGAGGGGCAGCCCCAGCATTTT
once	TRBJ2-5	-	TRBV28	CASRTLQETQYF	TGTGCCAGCAGGACACTTCAAGAGACCCAGTACTTC
-	TRBJ1-2	TRBD1	TRBV18	CASSFGQGEGGYTF	TGTGCCAGCTCCTTCGGACAGGGGGAAGGTGGCTACACCTTC
-	TRBJ2-7	-	TRBV11-2	CASSLVRAAYEQYF	TGTGCCAGCAGCTTAGTAAGAGCCGCCTACGAGCAGTACTTC
few	TRBJ1-2	-	TRBV28	CASSLGSVGYTF	TGTGCCAGCAGTTTAGGAAGCGTTGGCTACACCTTC
-	TRBJ1-3	-	TRBV28	CASSKSPYSGNTIYF	TGTGCCAGCAGCAAAAGCCCGTACTCTGGAAACACCATATATTTT
few	TRBJ1-6	-	TRBV10-3	CAAQAEGGSPLHF	TGTGCCGCCCAGGCGGAGGGTGGTTCACCCCTCCACTTT
-	TRBJ1-1	TRBD1	TRBV11-2	CASSSVGQTNTEAFF	TGTGCCAGCAGCTCTGTGGGACAGACGAACACTGAAGCTTTCTTT
-	TRBJ2-1	-	TRBV27	CASSFYIQNEQFF	TGTGCCAGCAGTTTTTATATACAGAATGAGCAGTTCTTC
-	TRBJ2-1	TRBD1	TRBV7-2	CASSTPPVGTGEFF	TGTGCCAGCAGCACCCCGCCGGTTGGGACAGGGGAGTTCTTC
-	TRBJ1-2	TRBD1	TRBV28	CASRTRQGVDYPYGYTF	TGTGCCAGCAGGACACGACAGGGGGTAGATTACCCCTATGGCTACACCTTC
few	TRBJ1-6	-	TRBV2	CASSEGGAGDNSPLHF	TGTGCCAGCAGTGAAGGGGGAGCCGGGGATAATTCACCCCTCCACTTT
-	TRBJ2-1	TRBD2	TRBV30	CAWSPERGTQFF	TGTGCCTGGAGTCCAGAGCGGGGTACGCAGTTCTTC
once	TRBJ1-2	TRBD1	TRBV7-6	CASSLGMTGDYGYTF	TGTGCCAGCAGCTTAGGGATGACAGGGGACTATGGCTACACCTTC